The 2 T cell receptor beta chains below all came from one sample that was sequenced in a study of OX40 agonist ivuxolimab in advanced cancers. Assay: immunoSEQ multiplex PCR; the TCRdb copy retains only in-frame clones and omits some. The repertoire consists of some 79,000 clones, with approximately 90% occurring once and the leading ten covering over 0.35%. The specimen was CD4+ or CD8+ T cells sorted from blood, collected in a trial of the OX40 agonist ivuxolimab. The receptors here all came from an adult with an advanced solid tumor such as melanoma, head and neck, liver or kidney cancer.

This rearrangement joins TRBV28 to TRBJ2-1, with no clear D. Germline CDR1 reads MDHEN; CDR2 reads SYDVKM. This CDR3 has 11 amino acids. V dropped 8 bases and J dropped 7 bases, with 9 bases sitting between them. In nucleotides, the CDR3 is TGTGCCAGCGTCACCTCGAATGAGCAGTTCTTC. Translated, it gives CASVTSNEQFF.

The V call is TRBV7-2, the J call TRBJ2-1, with 12 positions matching TRBD2. The germline gives CDR1 SGHTA, CDR2 FQGNSA. The CDR3 loop spans 19 amino acids. The J segment lost 0 bases and the V segment lost 5 bases, leaving 11 bases of the junction unmatched. This chain's CDR3 is CASSRQGLAGPSSYNEQFF. In DNA, the CDR3 is TGTGCCAGCAGCCGACAAGGACTAGCGGGACCGAGCTCCTACAATGAGCAGTTCTTC.